A selection of T cell receptor beta chains follows, all from one sample in a study of T-cell reconstitution after alpha-beta-depleted transplantation in children. One entry per CDR3 protein results from TCRdb running MiXCR on the PCR reads. This repertoire shows hundreds of thousands of distinct CDR3 sequences, under 15% found once; its top ten account for around 6%. Sample: PBMCs from the stem cell graft donor, taken from the stem cell graft. The receptors shown here come from a human donor who donated a stem cell graft to a child with combined immunodeficiency. CDR3s include the opening cysteine and the closing phenylalanine or tryptophan. D genes are given only for firm matches. Some rows have no size entry. The others give once, few or many, or a class for an expanded clone.

few | TRBJ2-7 | TRBV4-2 | TRBD1 | CASSQQGQWGSYEQYF | TGTGCCAGCAGCCAACAGGGACAGTGGGGCTCCTACGAGCAGTACTTC
few | TRBJ1-1 | TRBV18 | . | CASSPLTRGVNTEAFF | TGTGCCAGCTCACCTTTAACGAGAGGGGTGAACACTGAAGCTTTCTTT
once | TRBJ2-3 | TRBV30 | . | CAWSTVKEATDTQYF | TGTGCCTGGAGTACGGTGAAGGAGGCCACAGATACGCAGTATTTT
few | TRBJ2-1 | TRBV12-3/TRBV12-4 | TRBD2 | CASSFPAGEQFF | TGTGCCAGCAGTTTCCCAGCGGGAGAGCAGTTCTTC
many | TRBJ2-1 | TRBV5-1 | . | CASSLEAGSTGNNEQFF | TGCGCCAGCAGCTTGGAGGCAGGCTCCACTGGGAACAATGAGCAGTTCTTC
few | TRBJ2-5 | TRBV27 | . | CASSLGSAQETQYF | TGTGCCAGCAGTTTGGGGTCAGCGCAAGAGACCCAGTACTTC
many | TRBJ2-7 | TRBV9 | . | CASSVGSYGDEQYF | TGTGCCAGCAGCGTAGGCAGCTATGGCGACGAGCAGTACTTC
. | TRBJ2-1 | TRBV7-2 | TRBD2 | CASSSAGTSGSREFF | TGTGCCAGCAGCTCAGCCGGGACTAGCGGGAGCCGTGAGTTCTTC
. | TRBJ2-1 | TRBV20-1 | TRBD2 | CSAREAGANEQFF | TGCAGTGCTAGAGAAGCGGGAGCCAATGAGCAGTTCTTC
few | TRBJ2-5 | TRBV20-1 | . | CSARVPGRQETQYF | TGCAGTGCTAGAGTGCCGGGACGTCAAGAGACCCAGTACTTC
. | TRBJ2-1 | TRBV5-3 | TRBD1 | CARSFRTGQYNEQFF | TGTGCCAGAAGCTTCCGGACAGGGCAATACAATGAGCAGTTCTTC
many | TRBJ2-2 | TRBV5-1 | TRBD2 | CATGLAANTGELFF | TGCGCCACCGGACTAGCGGCGAACACCGGGGAGCTGTTTTTT
. | TRBJ2-7 | TRBV20-1 | . | CSAIYSSSYEQYF | TGCAGTGCTATTTACTCGAGCTCCTACGAGCAGTACTTC
. | TRBJ1-4 | TRBV6-1 | . | CASTTTGTLEKLFF | TGTGCCAGCACCACCACCGGGACTCTTGAAAAACTGTTTTTT
few | TRBJ2-3 | TRBV12-3/TRBV12-4 | TRBD1 | CASSQSGGSDTQYF | TGTGCCAGCAGTCAGTCAGGGGGCTCAGATACGCAGTATTTT
many | TRBJ2-1 | TRBV7-3 | . | CASSQAHPSSEQFF | TGTGCCAGCAGCCAGGCCCACCCTAGCTCTGAGCAGTTCTTC
few | TRBJ2-3 | TRBV10-3 | . | CAISEWGPDHPDTQYF | TGTGCCATCAGTGAGTGGGGACCCGACCACCCTGATACGCAGTATTTT
. | TRBJ2-3 | TRBV11-3 | . | CASSLGGLGTQYF | TGTGCCAGCAGCTTAGGTGGGCTTGGAACGCAGTATTTT
many | TRBJ2-7 | TRBV12-3/TRBV12-4 | TRBD2 | CASSSSGGPSEQYF | TGTGCCAGCAGTTCTAGCGGGGGGCCTTCCGAGCAGTACTTC
many | TRBJ2-3 | TRBV11-2 | . | CASSFGQSTDTQYF | TGTGCCAGCAGCTTCGGACAGAGCACAGATACGCAGTATTTT
few | TRBJ1-1 | TRBV20-1 | . | CSAPVGMSTEAFF | TGCAGTGCTCCTGTGGGTATGAGCACTGAAGCTTTCTTT
few | TRBJ2-1 | TRBV6-1 | . | CASTPGSGTYNEQFF | TGTGCCAGCACCCCGGGTAGCGGAACCTACAATGAGCAGTTCTTC
many | TRBJ2-3 | TRBV11-3 | . | CASSLVKQGFNVVRDTQYF | TGTGCCAGCAGCTTAGTTAAACAGGGTTTCAATGTGGTGAGAGATACGCAGTATTTT
many | TRBJ2-3 | TRBV24-1 | . | CATSDRGWVTDTQYF | TGTGCCACCAGTGACCGGGGATGGGTTACAGATACGCAGTATTTT
few | TRBJ1-5 | TRBV2 | . | CASKLRYGTALDF | TGTGCCAGCAAGCTCCGGTACGGCACTGCTCTGGATTTT
many | TRBJ2-3 | TRBV14 | . | CASSQDWFPDTQYF | TGTGCCAGCAGCCAAGATTGGTTCCCAGATACGCAGTATTTT
few | TRBJ2-1 | TRBV10-3 | TRBD2 | CAISETSGGNNEQFF | TGTGCCATCAGTGAGACTAGCGGGGGGAACAATGAGCAGTTCTTC
few | TRBJ1-4 | TRBV7-2 | . | CASSSMHATNEKLFF | TGTGCCAGCAGCTCTATGCATGCAACTAATGAAAAACTGTTTTTT
. | TRBJ1-2 | TRBV4-3 | . | CASSQGEGYTF | TGCGCCAGCAGCCAAGGGGAGGGCTACACCTTC
few | TRBJ2-7 | TRBV27 | . | CASSPVGQFSYEQYF | TGTGCCAGCAGTCCGGTGGGGCAATTCTCCTACGAGCAGTACTTC
many | TRBJ2-6 | TRBV12-3/TRBV12-4 | . | CASSLGDTDSGANVLTF | TGTGCCAGCAGTTTAGGCGACACCGACTCTGGGGCCAACGTCCTGACTTTC
. | TRBJ2-3 | TRBV4-3 | TRBD2 | CASSQRLAGNPDTQYF | TGCGCCAGCAGCCAACGACTAGCGGGGAACCCCGATACGCAGTATTTT
. | TRBJ2-1 | TRBV6-2/TRBV6-3 | . | CASSLGDWSFF | TGTGCCAGCAGTTTGGGTGATTGGTCGTTCTTC
few | TRBJ2-7 | TRBV18 | TRBD1 | CASSLRTGGKYEQYF | TGTGCCAGCTCACTAAGGACAGGGGGCAAGTACGAGCAGTACTTC
few | TRBJ2-2 | TRBV28 | TRBD1 | CASSSTRTGITGELFF | TGTGCCAGCAGCTCCACTCGGACAGGGATCACCGGGGAGCTGTTTTTT
few | TRBJ2-3 | TRBV30 | . | CAWSVQLAGNTDTQYF | TGTGCCTGGAGTGTGCAGCTAGCAGGGAACACAGATACGCAGTATTTT
. | TRBJ1-6 | TRBV20-1 | . | CCARDQGVLDSNSPLHF | TGCTGTGCTAGAGATCAAGGGGTCCTTGACAGTAATTCACCCCTCCACTTT
. | TRBJ2-2 | TRBV5-1 | TRBD1 | CASRSRDRQTTNTGELFF | TGCGCCAGCAGATCCCGGGACAGACAAACGACGAACACCGGGGAGCTGTTTTTT
few | TRBJ1-4 | TRBV2 | TRBD1 | CASNIPGQGKDEKLFF | TGTGCCAGCAATATACCTGGACAGGGAAAGGATGAAAAACTGTTTTTT
few | TRBJ2-7 | TRBV25-1 | . | CASRGPSRSYEQYF | TGTGCCAGCAGAGGACCGTCCCGCTCCTACGAGCAGTACTTC
. | TRBJ1-4 | TRBV29-1 | . | CSVEDPDSARGEKLFF | TGCAGCGTTGAAGACCCGGACAGCGCTCGGGGTGAAAAACTGTTTTTT
many | TRBJ1-1 | TRBV5-1 | . | CASSLQGETEAFF | TGCGCCAGCAGCTTGCAGGGAGAGACTGAAGCTTTCTTT
. | TRBJ2-2 | TRBV5-5 | TRBD2 | CASSFLAETGGELFF | TGTGCCAGCAGCTTCCTAGCGGAGACTGGCGGGGAGCTGTTTTTT
many | TRBJ2-1 | TRBV12-3/TRBV12-4 | . | CASSLLRYNHNEQFF | TGTGCCAGCAGTTTATTGCGGTATAACCACAATGAGCAGTTCTTC
. | TRBJ2-7 | TRBV12-3/TRBV12-4 | . | CASRPGDLGVYEQYF | TGTGCCAGCAGGCCCGGGGACCTGGGAGTCTACGAGCAGTACTTC
many | TRBJ2-2 | TRBV20-1 | . | CSARDSSGNTGELFF | TGCAGTGCTAGAGATAGTAGCGGGAACACCGGGGAGCTGTTTTTT
. | TRBJ2-2 | TRBV12-3/TRBV12-4 | TRBD1 | CASSLRGRGYTGELFF | TGTGCCAGCAGTTTAAGGGGGCGCGGGTACACCGGGGAGCTGTTTTTT